Below, 7 T cell receptor beta chains from the same sample are listed, as sequenced in a study of a mutant IDH1 vaccine in newly diagnosed glioma. These receptors' antigens are unknown. The repertoire was sequenced with immunoSEQ multiplex PCR; TCRdb's copy has only in-frame clones and lacks some. This table has some 59,000 clones, 75% to 90% appearing once. The time point was: week 11, during vaccination. It was 300 ug of mutant IDH1 20-mer peptide that made up each vaccine dose, given with topical imiquimod. The sequencing used PBMCs, collected from a glioma patient whose treatment included an IDH1 peptide vaccine. These receptors all stem from a man aged 40-49 years with glioma.

The chain uses TRBV5-1 and TRBJ1-2; D is unresolved. Germline assignment: CDR1 SGHRS and CDR2 YFSETQ. Trimming left V 0 bases short and J 4 bases short, with 16 bases between. The CDR3 sequence is 16 residues long. The CDR3 sequence: CASSLADADGPYGYTF. The CDR3 DNA reads as TGCGCCAGCAGCTTGGCCGACGCGGACGGCCCCTATGGCTACACCTTC.

V gene TRBV6-5 combines with J gene TRBJ2-2; D gene uncertain. CDR3 size: 16 residues. Deletions cut 2 bases from V and 0 bases from J, with 10 bases between. Germline-derived CDR1 and CDR2 are MNHEY and SVGAGI. The CDR3 nucleotides are TGTGCCAGCAGTTACGGGAACCCAGCGAACACCGGGGAGCTGTTTTTT. Translated: CASSYGNPANTGELFF.

V gene TRBV29-1 combines with J gene TRBJ1-3; a weak D match, TRBD1 (6 bases). The CDR3 length is 14 residues. Deletions cut 6 bases from V and 4 bases from J, with 16 bases between. The germline V gene encodes CDR1 SQVTM and CDR2 ANQGSEA. The CDR3 DNA follows: TGCAGCGTAGCAACAGGGAATTCGGGAAACACCATATATTTT. This codes for CSVATGNSGNTIYF. The variable domain in full, with the rest retrieved from reference TRBV29-1 and TRBJ1-3, is SAVISQKPSRDICQRGTSLTIQCQVDSQVTMMFWYRQQPGQSLTLIATANQGSEATYESGFVIDKFPISRPNLTFSTLTVSNMSPEDSSIYLCSVATGNSGNTIYFGEGSWLTVV.

This chain joins TRBV19 and TRBJ1-1; perhaps TRBD1 as D (5 bases). The CDR3 consists of 15 residues. V was trimmed by 1 base and J by 7 bases, leaving 16 bases between them. From germline, CDR1 is LNHDA and CDR2 SQIVND (reference sequence). CDR3 DNA: TGTGCCAGTAGTATAGGCCGGGGCCCCGGAAATGAAGCTTTCTTT. Amino acids: CASSIGRGPGNEAFF.

V usage is TRBV7-8 and J usage is TRBJ1-4; D not resolved. CDR1 is SGHVS and CDR2 is FQNEAQ in the germline V gene. The CDR3 has 16 residues. The ends were cut back, 5 bases at V and 7 bases at J, with 20 bases in the middle. CDR3 sequence (DNA): TGTGCCAGCAGCCCTCGTGAAGGCCGGGGAGGTGAAAAACTGTTTTTT. This gives the protein CASSPREGRGGEKLFF. Full variable domain (rest looked up from reference TRBV7-8 and TRBJ1-4): GAGVSQSPRYKVAKRGQDVALRCDPISGHVSLFWYQQALGQGPEFLTYFQNEAQLDKSGLPSDRFFAERPEGSVSTLKIQRTQQEDSAVYLCASSPREGRGGEKLFFGSGTQLSVL.

The chain employs TRBV28 and TRBJ1-2, with D tentatively TRBD1 (6 bases). From germline, CDR1 is MDHEN and CDR2 SYDVKM. V was shortened by 8 bases and J by 8 bases, with 27 bases between the two germline ends. The length of the CDR3 is 16 residues. The CDR3 sequence: CASSTSRRGGVGGYTF. Written as DNA, the CDR3 is TGTGCCAGCTCCACCTCGCGAAGGGGGGGTGTGGGAGGCTACACCTTC.

This chain uses TRBV29-1 with TRBJ1-2; D is unclear. The CDR3 spans 14 residues. The V gene lost 4 bases and the J gene lost 7 bases, with 19 bases spanning the gap. Germline-derived CDR1 and CDR2 are SQVTM and ANQGSEA. The chain's CDR3 is CSVGSLPNLGGYTF. DNA for the CDR3: TGCAGCGTTGGGAGCTTACCTAATTTGGGTGGCTACACCTTC. Combining the CDR3 with reference TRBV29-1 and TRBJ1-2 gives the whole variable domain SAVISQKPSRDICQRGTSLTIQCQVDSQVTMMFWYRQQPGQSLTLIATANQGSEATYESGFVIDKFPISRPNLTFSTLTVSNMSPEDSSIYLCSVGSLPNLGGYTFGSGTRLTVV.